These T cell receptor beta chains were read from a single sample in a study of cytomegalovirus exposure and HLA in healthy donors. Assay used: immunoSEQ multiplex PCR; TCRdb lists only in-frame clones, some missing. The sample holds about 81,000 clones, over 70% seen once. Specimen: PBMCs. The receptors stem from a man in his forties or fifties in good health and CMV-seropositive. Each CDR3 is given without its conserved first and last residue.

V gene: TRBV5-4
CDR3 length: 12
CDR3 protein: ASSSDRGPYGYT

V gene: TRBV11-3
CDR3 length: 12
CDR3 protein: ASTSGTSKNIQY

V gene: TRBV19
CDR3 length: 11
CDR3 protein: ASTPDRAGKLF

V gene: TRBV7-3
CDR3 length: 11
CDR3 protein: ASSPDSMGGYT

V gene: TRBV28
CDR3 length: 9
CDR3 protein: ASRWGHEQY

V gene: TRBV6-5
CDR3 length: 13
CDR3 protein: ASSPSAAEAYGYT

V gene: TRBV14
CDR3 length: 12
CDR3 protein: ASSATGNSYEQY

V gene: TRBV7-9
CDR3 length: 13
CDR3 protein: ASSWGGQFTGELF

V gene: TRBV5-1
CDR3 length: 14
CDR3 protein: ASSLLFGQGTFEQY

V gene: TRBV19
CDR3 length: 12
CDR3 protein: ASSRGTKPDTQY

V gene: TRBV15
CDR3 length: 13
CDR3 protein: ATSRSGSLQETQY

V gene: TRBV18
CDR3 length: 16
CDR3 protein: ASSPFTGQGATGNTIY

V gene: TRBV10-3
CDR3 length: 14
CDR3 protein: AIRRGSSGSTDTQY

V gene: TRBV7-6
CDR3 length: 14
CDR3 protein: ASSLGSEQGVHEQY

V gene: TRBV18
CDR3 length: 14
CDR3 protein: ASSPPVTASNQPQH

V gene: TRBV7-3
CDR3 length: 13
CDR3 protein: ASSTSGRETGELF

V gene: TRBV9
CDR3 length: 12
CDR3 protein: ASSEGVDGQPQH

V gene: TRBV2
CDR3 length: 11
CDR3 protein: ASSETRLETQY

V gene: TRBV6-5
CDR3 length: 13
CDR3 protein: ASKTGLAASGELF

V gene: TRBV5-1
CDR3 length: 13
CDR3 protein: ASSLDFSRNTEAF

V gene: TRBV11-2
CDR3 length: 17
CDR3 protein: ASSSIAVLAGLFQETQY

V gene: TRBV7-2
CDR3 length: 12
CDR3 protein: ASSESQGARGYT

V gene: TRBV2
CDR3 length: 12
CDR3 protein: ASNWGLAADEQY

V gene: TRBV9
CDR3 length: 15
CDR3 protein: ASSVEVGTGGWDEQF

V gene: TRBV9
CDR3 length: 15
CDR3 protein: ASTRTSGRPNTGELF

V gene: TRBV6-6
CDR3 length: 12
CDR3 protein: ASSPAGQGPKAF

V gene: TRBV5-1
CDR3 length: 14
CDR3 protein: ASSLDGTVNAGELF

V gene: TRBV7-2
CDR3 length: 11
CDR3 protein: ASSPSSNQPQH

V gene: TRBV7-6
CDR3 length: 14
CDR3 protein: ASSPFATGQSYEQF

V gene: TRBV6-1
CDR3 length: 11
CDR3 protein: ASSPQGNQPQH

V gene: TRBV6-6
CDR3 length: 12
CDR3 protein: ASRQQGPAYGYT

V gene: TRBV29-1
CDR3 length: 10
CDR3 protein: SVAGSKDGYT